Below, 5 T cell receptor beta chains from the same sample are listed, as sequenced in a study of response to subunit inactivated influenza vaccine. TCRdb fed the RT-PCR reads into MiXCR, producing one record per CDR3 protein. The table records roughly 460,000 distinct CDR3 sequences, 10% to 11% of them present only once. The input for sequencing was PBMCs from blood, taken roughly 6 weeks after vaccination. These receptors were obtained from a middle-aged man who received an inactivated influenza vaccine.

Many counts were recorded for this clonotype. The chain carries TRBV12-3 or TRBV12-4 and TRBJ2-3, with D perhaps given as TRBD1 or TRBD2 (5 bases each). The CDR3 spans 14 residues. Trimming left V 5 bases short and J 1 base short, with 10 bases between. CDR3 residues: CASSNRGGTDTQYF. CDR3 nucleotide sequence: TGTGCCAGCAGTAACCGGGGCGGCACAGATACGCAGTATTTT.

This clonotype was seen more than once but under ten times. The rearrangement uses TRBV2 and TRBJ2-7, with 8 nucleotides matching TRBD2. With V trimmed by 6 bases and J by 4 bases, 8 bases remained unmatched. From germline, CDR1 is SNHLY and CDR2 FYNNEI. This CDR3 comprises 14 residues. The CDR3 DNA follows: TGTGCCAGCAGGGCCACTAGCGGTCGATACGAGCAGTACTTC. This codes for CASRATSGRYEQYF. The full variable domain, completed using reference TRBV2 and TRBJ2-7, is EPEVTQTPSHQVTQMGQEVILRCVPISNHLYFYWYRQILGQKVEFLVSFYNNEISEKSEIFDDQFSVERPDGSNFTLKIRSTKLEDSAMYFCASRATSGRYEQYFGPGTRLTVT.

CDR3 residues: CASSRDLAGGRYEQFF. The CDR3 coding sequence is TGCGCCAGCAGCCGTGATCTAGCGGGGGGGCGATATGAGCAGTTCTTC. This chain connects TRBV4-3 to TRBJ2-1, with 12 bases that match TRBD2. This CDR3 is 16 amino acids long. Trimming removed 4 bases from V and 8 bases from J; junction bases left unmatched: 9. CDR1 and CDR2 from the germline V gene are LGHNA and YSLEER.

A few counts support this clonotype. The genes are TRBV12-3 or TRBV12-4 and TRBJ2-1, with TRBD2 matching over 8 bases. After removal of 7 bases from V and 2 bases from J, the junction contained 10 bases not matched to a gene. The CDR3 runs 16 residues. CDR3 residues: CASTSEGGLAYNEQFF. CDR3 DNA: TGTGCCAGCACCTCAGAGGGGGGACTAGCCTACAATGAGCAGTTCTTC.

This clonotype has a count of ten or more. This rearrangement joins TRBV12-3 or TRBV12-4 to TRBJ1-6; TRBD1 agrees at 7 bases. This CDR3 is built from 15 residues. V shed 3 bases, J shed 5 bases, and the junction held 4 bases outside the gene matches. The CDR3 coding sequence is TGTGCCAGCAGTTTTGAGGGGGCGAATAATTCACCCCTCCACTTT. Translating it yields CASSFEGANNSPLHF.